This T cell receptor (beta chain) originates from a study of blood T cells in healthy people across ages. Germline V gives CDR1 LNHDA, CDR2 SQIVND (reference sequence). This CDR3 is 13 amino acids long. After removal of 4 bases from V and 10 bases from J, the junction contained 3 bases not matched to a gene. The use of a sample-barcoded 5' primer and a J-beta primer mix characterized a second PCR of about 6 to 11 cycles. MiXCR was run by TCRdb on the 5' RACE reads, yielding one entry per CDR3 protein. The profile covers roughly 680,000 distinct CDR3 sequences, with 20% to 25% appearing a single time and roughly 3.6% taken by the ten largest.

Sequenced input: blood. The rearrangement joins TRBV19 to TRBJ1-6, with 8 bases identical to TRBD1. The clonotype comes from a man in his 70s in good health. CDR3 sequence reads: CASSTTGVSPLHF. CDR3 DNA: TGTGCCAGTAGTACGACAGGGGTCTCACCCCTCCACTTT.